A single sample is the source of the 16 T cell receptor beta chains below, sequenced in a study of blood T cell repertoires in COVID-19. The assay was immunoSEQ multiplex PCR, and TCRdb's table has in-frame clones only and misses some. The table includes approximately 200,000 clones, 70% to 90% detected once. The sequencing sample was made of peripheral blood. All receptors derive from a woman between 50 and 59 years old with acute or convalescent COVID-19.

J is TRBJ1-1 and V is TRBV18; D perhaps matches TRBD1 (5 bases). Per the germline V gene, CDR1 is KGHSH and CDR2 is LQKENI. V lost 5 bases and J 1 base, leaving 14 bases between the germline ends. The CDR3 has 15 residues. The CDR3 DNA follows: TGTGCCAGCTCATCCTCGGGGGAGGGGAACACTGAAGCTTTCTTT. Translation gives CASSSSGEGNTEAFF.

The chain couples TRBV11-2 to TRBJ2-1; no firm D call. The germline V gene has CDR1 SGHAT and CDR2 FQNNGV. This CDR3 is built from 13 residues. Trimming removed 1 base at V and 10 bases at J, with 11 bases between. CDR3 bases: TGTGCCAGCAGCTTAGTTCTCGAGGCGGAGCAGTTCTTC. Translated, it gives CASSLVLEAEQFF.

A few counts support this clone. The rearrangement joins TRBV7-8 to TRBJ1-2; 8 bases map to TRBD1. The junction had 10 bases not matched to a gene; V was cut back by 4 bases and J by 0 bases. Per germline, CDR1 SGHVS and CDR2 FQNEAQ. CDR3 length equals 17 residues. In DNA, the CDR3 is TGTGCCAGCAGCTCGAGGGGACAGGATTTAGCTAACTATGGCTACACCTTC. Its translation is CASSSRGQDLANYGYTF.

This clone was detected once. The chain recombines TRBV10-3 with TRBJ2-2; TRBD2 is a possible D gene (5 bases). Trimming removed 0 bases from V and 0 bases from J, with 5 bases in between. The CDR3 is 15 residues long. The germline V gene encodes CDR1 ENHRY and CDR2 SYGVKD. The CDR3 nucleotides are TGTGCCATCAGTGAGTCCGGGACGAACACCGGGGAGCTGTTTTTT. Its protein product is CAISESGTNTGELFF.

This clone showed up just once. The chain uses TRBV11-2 and TRBJ2-3; 9 bases are a match to TRBD2. The CDR3 length is 16 residues. The V gene's germline CDR1 is SGHAT and CDR2 FQNNGV. J gave up 4 bases and V 5 bases, and 10 bases lay outside the gene matches. The CDR3 sequence: CASSPSSSGVSDTQYF. In DNA form, the CDR3 reads TGTGCCAGCAGCCCCTCTTCTAGCGGGGTATCAGATACGCAGTATTTT.

The chain joins TRBV24-1 to TRBJ1-6; TRBD1 is a possible D gene (5 bases). Germline V gives CDR1 KGHDR, CDR2 SFDVKD. The CDR3 has 15 residues. V lost 2 bases and J lost 5, with 9 bases in between. The CDR3 protein is CATSDSDINNSPLHF. The CDR3, as DNA: TGTGCCACCAGTGATTCGGACATAAATAATTCACCCCTCCACTTT.

V is TRBV11-3 and J is TRBJ1-3; no reliable D call. This CDR3 is 12 amino acids long. V lost 4 bases to trimming and J lost 3 bases, with 4 bases between them. CDR1 and CDR2 from the germline V gene are SGHNT and YENEEA. CDR3 in DNA: TGTGCCAGCAGCTCAATTGGAAACACCATATATTTT. This gives the protein CASSSIGNTIYF.

This clone was found once. CDR3 in DNA: TGTGCCAGCCACACAGGGGGCGCGGGCACAGATACGCAGTATTTT. Residues: CASHTGGAGTDTQYF. The V and J genes are TRBV6-5 and TRBJ2-3; 9 bases match TRBD1. J was trimmed by 1 base and V by 8 bases; bases with no gene match: 7. Germline CDR1 and CDR2: MNHEY and SVGAGI. The CDR3 is 15 residues long.

The CDR3 DNA sequence: TGTGCCAGCAGCCTACAGGGCAGCACTGAAGCTTTCTTT. Translated: CASSLQGSTEAFF. This sequence joins TRBV6-5 and TRBJ1-1; D may be TRBD1 (6 bases). Germline V gene data show CDR1 as MNHEY and CDR2 as SVGAGI. V was shortened by 6 bases and J by 4 bases, with 12 bases between the two germline ends. The CDR3 covers 13 residues.

This chain connects TRBV2 to TRBJ1-1; TRBD1 matches at 7 bases. J gave up 1 base and V 6 bases, and 5 bases lay outside the gene matches. Germline assignment: CDR1 SNHLY and CDR2 FYNNEI. This CDR3 region has 14 residues. The CDR3 here is CASSATGSNTEAFF. CDR3 nucleotide sequence: TGTGCCAGCAGCGCGACAGGGTCGAACACTGAAGCTTTCTTT.

The rearrangement uses TRBV5-8 and TRBJ1-1, with 9 bases aligning to TRBD1. The CDR3 totals 15 residues. With 0 bases clipped from V and 7 bases from J, the junction kept 7 bases outside the gene matches. From germline, CDR1 is SGHTS and CDR2 YDEGEE. The DNA for the CDR3 is TGTGCCAGCAGCTTGGTGGGACAGGGATTCAGTGAAGCTTTCTTT. Its translation: CASSLVGQGFSEAFF.

This sequence joins TRBV27 and TRBJ2-5; 7 nucleotides agree with TRBD1. Germline CDR1 reads MNHEY; CDR2 reads SMNVEV (reference sequence). The CDR3 extends over 16 amino acids. The junction had 4 bases not matched to a gene; V was cut back by 0 bases and J by 0 bases. CDR3 in DNA: TGTGCCAGCAGTTTATCGAACAGGGGTTACCAAGAGACCCAGTACTTC. Protein sequence: CASSLSNRGYQETQYF.

This rearrangement joins TRBV5-5 to TRBJ2-3; 8 nucleotides agree with TRBD2. The ends lost 4 bases at V and 7 bases at J; junction bases unmatched: 8. The CDR3 length is 14 residues. Per the germline V gene, CDR1 is SGHKS and CDR2 is YYEKEE (reference sequence). CDR3 residues: CASSAGLVLNTQYF. The CDR3 DNA sequence: TGTGCCAGCAGCGCGGGACTAGTCCTTAATACGCAGTATTTT. Full variable domain (remainder filled in from reference TRBV5-5 and TRBJ2-3): DAGVTQSPTHLIKTRGQQVTLRCSPISGHKSVSWYQQVLGQGPQFIFQYYEKEERGRGNFPDRFSARQFPNYSSELNVNALLLGDSALYLCASSAGLVLNTQYFGPGTRLTVL.

This sequence joins TRBV7-8 and TRBJ2-2, with TRBD1 matching 10 bases. The CDR3 has 15 amino acids. The germline gives CDR1 SGHVS, CDR2 FQNEAQ. J was trimmed by 6 bases and V by 4 bases; bases with no gene match: 5. CDR3 in DNA: TGTGCCAGCAGCTCCGGGACAGGGGCTTCCGGGGAGCTGTTTTTT. Its protein product is CASSSGTGASGELFF.

This clone was seen a single time. The chain joins TRBV19 to TRBJ1-5, with TRBD1 matching over 10 bases. The CDR3 runs 17 residues. V lost 4 bases and J lost 1; bases outside the gene matches: 7. Germline V CDR1 and CDR2: LNHDA, SQIVND (reference sequence). CDR3 DNA sequence: TGTGCCAGTAGTACCTTGACAGGGGGCTCCAGCAATCAGCCCCAGCATTTT. It is translated as CASSTLTGGSSNQPQHF.

The chain has TRBV19 and TRBJ1-2; 7 nucleotides agree with TRBD1. Germline assignment: CDR1 LNHDA and CDR2 SQIVND (reference sequence). Trimming at V came to 6 bases and at J to 8 bases, leaving 9 bases not matched to a gene. The CDR3 has 13 residues. The CDR3 sequence is CASRGQREIGYTF. The CDR3, as DNA: TGTGCCAGTAGGGGACAGAGGGAAATCGGCTACACCTTC. Based on the CDR3 plus reference TRBV19 and TRBJ1-2, the full variable domain is DGGITQSPKYLFRKEGQNVTLSCEQNLNHDAMYWYRQDPGQGLRLIYYSQIVNDFQKGDIAEGYSVSREKKESFPLTVTSAQKNPTAFYLCASRGQREIGYTFGSGTRLTVV.